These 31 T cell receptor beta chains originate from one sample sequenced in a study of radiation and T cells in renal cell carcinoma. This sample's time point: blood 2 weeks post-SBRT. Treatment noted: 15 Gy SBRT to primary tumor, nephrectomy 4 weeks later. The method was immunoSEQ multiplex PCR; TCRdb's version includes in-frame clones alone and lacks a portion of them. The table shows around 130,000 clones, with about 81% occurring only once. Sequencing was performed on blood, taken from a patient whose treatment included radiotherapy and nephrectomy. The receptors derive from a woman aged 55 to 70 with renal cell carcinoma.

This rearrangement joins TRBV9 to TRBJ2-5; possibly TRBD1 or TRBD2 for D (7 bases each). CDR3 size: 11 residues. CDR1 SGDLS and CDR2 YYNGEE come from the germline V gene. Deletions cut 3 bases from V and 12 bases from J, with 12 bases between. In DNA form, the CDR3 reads TGTGCCAGCAGCGGTCCAGGGGGGGAGTACTTC. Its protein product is CASSGPGGEYF.

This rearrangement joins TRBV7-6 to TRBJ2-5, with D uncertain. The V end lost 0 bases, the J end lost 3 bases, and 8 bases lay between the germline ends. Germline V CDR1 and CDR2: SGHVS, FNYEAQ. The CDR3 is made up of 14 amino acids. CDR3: CASSLASEEETQYF. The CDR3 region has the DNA TGTGCCAGCAGCTTAGCAAGCGAGGAAGAGACCCAGTACTTC.

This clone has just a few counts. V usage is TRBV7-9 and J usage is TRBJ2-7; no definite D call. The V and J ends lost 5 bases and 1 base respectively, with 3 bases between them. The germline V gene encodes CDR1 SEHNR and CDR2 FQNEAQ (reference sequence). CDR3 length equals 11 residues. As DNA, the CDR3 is TGTGCCAGCAGCCCTTCCTACGAGCAGTACTTC. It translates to CASSPSYEQYF. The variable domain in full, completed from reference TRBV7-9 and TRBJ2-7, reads DTGVSQNPRHKITKRGQNVTFRCDPISEHNRLYWYRQTLGQGPEFLTYFQNEAQLEKSRLLSDRFSAERPKGSFSTLEIQRTEQGDSAMYLCASSPSYEQYFGPGTRLTVT.

CDR3 protein: CASSLGESGPRHEQYF. CDR3 nucleotide sequence: TGCGCCAGCAGCTTGGGGGAATCGGGACCGCGGCACGAGCAGTACTTC. This chain connects TRBV5-1 to TRBJ2-7; D possibly matches TRBD1 or TRBD2 (5 bases each). The CDR3 has 16 amino acids. Germline V gene sequence: CDR1 SGHRS, CDR2 YFSETQ. With 0 bases removed from V and 5 bases from J, the gap between germline ends came to 18 bases.

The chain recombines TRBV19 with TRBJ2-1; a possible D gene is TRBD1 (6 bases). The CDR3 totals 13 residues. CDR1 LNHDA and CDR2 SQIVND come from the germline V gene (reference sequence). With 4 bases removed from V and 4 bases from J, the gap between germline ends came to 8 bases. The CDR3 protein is CASSTGQYNEQFF. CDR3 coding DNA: TGTGCCAGTAGTACCGGACAGTACAATGAGCAGTTCTTC.

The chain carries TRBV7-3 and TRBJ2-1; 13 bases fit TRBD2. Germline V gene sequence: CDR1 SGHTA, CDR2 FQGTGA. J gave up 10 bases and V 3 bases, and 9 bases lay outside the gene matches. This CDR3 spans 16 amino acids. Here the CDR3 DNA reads TGTGCCAGCAGCTTGGATACGGGACTAGCGGGACGCGAGCAGTTCTTC. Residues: CASSLDTGLAGREQFF.

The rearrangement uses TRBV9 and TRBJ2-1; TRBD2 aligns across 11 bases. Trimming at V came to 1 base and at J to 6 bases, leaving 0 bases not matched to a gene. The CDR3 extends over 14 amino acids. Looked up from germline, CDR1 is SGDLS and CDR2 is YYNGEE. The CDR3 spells CASSVLAGGNEQFF. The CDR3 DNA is TGTGCCAGCAGCGTACTAGCGGGAGGCAATGAGCAGTTCTTC. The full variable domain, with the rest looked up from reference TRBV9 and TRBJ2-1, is DSGVTQTPKHLITATGQRVTLRCSPRSGDLSVYWYQQSLDQGLQFLIQYYNGEERAKGNILERFSAQQFPDLHSELNLSSLELGDSALYFCASSVLAGGNEQFFGPGTRLTVL.

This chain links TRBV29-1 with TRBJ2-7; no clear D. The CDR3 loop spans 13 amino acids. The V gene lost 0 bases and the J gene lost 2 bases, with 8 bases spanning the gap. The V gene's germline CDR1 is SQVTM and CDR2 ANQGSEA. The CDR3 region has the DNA TGCAGCGTTGAAGACAGTGAGACCTACGAGCAGTACTTC. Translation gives CSVEDSETYEQYF.

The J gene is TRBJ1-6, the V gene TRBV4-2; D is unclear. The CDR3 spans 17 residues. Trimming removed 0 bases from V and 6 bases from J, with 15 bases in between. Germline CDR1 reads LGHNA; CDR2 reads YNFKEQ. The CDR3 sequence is CASSQESGRAFNSPLHF. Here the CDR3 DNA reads TGTGCCAGCAGCCAAGAATCCGGGAGGGCCTTTAATTCACCCCTCCACTTT.

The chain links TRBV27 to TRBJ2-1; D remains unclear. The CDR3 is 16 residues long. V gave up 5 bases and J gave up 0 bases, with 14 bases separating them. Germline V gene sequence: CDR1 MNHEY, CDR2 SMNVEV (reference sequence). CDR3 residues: CASSVSHQSSYNEQFF. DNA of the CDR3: TGTGCCAGCAGTGTCTCACATCAGAGCTCCTACAATGAGCAGTTCTTC.

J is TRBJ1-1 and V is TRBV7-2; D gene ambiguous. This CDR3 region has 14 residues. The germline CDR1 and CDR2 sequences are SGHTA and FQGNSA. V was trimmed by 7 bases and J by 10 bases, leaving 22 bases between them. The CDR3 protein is CASTAPSYLGRAFF. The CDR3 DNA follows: TGTGCCAGCACCGCCCCCTCTTATCTCGGAAGAGCTTTCTTT.

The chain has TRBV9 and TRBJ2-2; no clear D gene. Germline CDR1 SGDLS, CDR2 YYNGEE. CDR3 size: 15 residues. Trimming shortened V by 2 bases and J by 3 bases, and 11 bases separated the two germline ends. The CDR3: CASSVRVADTGELFF. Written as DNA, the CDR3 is TGTGCCAGCAGCGTTAGGGTTGCGGACACCGGGGAGCTGTTTTTT.

The DNA of the CDR3 is TGTGCCTGGAGTCTCGGGGGGCGGCTAGATTCACCCCTCCACTTT. Translated, it gives CAWSLGGRLDSPLHF. The chain joins TRBV30 to TRBJ1-6, with a possible D match to TRBD1 (6 bases). The germline CDR1 and CDR2 sequences are GTSNPN and SVGIG (reference sequence). CDR3 length: 15 amino acids. Deletions cut 2 bases from V and 8 bases from J, with 16 bases between.

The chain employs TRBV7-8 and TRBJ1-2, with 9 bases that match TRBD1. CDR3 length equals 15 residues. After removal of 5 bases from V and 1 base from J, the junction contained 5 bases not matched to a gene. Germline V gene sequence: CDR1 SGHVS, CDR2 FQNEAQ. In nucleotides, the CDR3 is TGTGCCAGCAGCCCCAGGACAGGGGATAACTATGGCTACACCTTC. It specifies CASSPRTGDNYGYTF.

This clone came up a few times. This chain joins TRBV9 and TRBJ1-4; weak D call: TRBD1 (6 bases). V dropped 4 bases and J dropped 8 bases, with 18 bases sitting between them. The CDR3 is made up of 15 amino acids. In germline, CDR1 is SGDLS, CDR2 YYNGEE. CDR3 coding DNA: TGTGCCAGCAGCCCCCTATCGGACAGTGGGGAAAAACTGTTTTTT. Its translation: CASSPLSDSGEKLFF. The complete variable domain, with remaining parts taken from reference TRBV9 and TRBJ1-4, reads DSGVTQTPKHLITATGQRVTLRCSPRSGDLSVYWYQQSLDQGLQFLIQYYNGEERAKGNILERFSAQQFPDLHSELNLSSLELGDSALYFCASSPLSDSGEKLFFGSGTQLSVL.

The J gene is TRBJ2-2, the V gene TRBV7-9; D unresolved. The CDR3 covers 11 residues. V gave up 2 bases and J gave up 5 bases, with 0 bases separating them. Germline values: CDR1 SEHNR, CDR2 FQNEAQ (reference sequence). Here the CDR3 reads CASSLTGELFF. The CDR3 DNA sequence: TGTGCCAGCAGCTTAACCGGGGAGCTGTTTTTT.

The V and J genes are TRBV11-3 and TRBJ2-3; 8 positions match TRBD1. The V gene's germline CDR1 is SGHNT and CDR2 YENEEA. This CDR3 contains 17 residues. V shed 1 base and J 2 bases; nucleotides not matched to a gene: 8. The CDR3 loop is CASSLGRGRWDTDTQYF. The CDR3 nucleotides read TGTGCCAGCAGCTTAGGCAGGGGGCGTTGGGACACAGATACGCAGTATTTT.

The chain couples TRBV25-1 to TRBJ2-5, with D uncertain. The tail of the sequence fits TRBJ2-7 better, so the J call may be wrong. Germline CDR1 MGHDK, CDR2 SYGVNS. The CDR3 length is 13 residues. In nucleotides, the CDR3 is TGTGCCAGCAGTCCCGATACGGCCTACGAGCAGTACTTC. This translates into CASSPDTAYEQYF.

The CDR3 loop reads CASSPQGYEQYF. CDR3 nucleotide sequence: TGTGCCAGCAGTCCCCAAGGGTACGAGCAGTACTTC. The rearrangement joins TRBV6-6 to TRBJ2-7; D is ambiguous. In germline, CDR1 is MNHNY, CDR2 SVGAGI (reference sequence). The CDR3 contains 12 residues. Trimming stripped 5 bases from V and 4 bases from J, with 9 bases between.

CDR3 coding DNA: TGTGCCACCAGCAGAGATCGTCGCGGCTACACCTTC. Translating gives CATSRDRRGYTF. The genes are TRBV15 and TRBJ1-2; D unclear. Trimming took off 0 bases at V and 8 bases at J, with 7 bases between the two ends. The germline gives CDR1 LNHNV, CDR2 YYDKDF (reference sequence). This CDR3 is 12 amino acids long.

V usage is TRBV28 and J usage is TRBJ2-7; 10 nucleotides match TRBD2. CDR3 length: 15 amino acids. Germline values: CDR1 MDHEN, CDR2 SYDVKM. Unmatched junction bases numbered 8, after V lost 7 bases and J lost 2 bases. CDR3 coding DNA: TGTGCCAGCACCCTTTGGACTAGCGGAACCTACGAGCAGTACTTC. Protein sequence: CASTLWTSGTYEQYF.

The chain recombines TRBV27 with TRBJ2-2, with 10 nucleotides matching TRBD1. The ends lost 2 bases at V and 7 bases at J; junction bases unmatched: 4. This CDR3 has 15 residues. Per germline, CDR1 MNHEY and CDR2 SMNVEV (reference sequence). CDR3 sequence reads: CASSLGDRGLGELFF. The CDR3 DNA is TGTGCCAGCAGTTTAGGTGACAGGGGGCTCGGGGAGCTGTTTTTT.

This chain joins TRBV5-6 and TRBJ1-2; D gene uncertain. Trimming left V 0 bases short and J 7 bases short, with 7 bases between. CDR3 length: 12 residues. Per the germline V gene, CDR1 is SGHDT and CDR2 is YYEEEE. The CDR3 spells CASSLDGVGYTF. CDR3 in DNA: TGTGCCAGCAGCTTGGACGGGGTTGGCTACACCTTC.

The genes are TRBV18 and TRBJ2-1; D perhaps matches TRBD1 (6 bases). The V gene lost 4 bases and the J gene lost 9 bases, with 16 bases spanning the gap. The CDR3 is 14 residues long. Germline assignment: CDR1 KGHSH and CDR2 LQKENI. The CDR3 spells CASSLRNRDIEQFF. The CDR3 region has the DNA TGTGCCAGCTCACTCCGAAACAGGGATATTGAGCAGTTCTTC.

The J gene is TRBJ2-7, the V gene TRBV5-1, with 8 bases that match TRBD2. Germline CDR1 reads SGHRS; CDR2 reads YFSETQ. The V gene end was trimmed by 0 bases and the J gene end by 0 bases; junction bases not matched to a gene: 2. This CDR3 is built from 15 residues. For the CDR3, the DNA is TGCGCCAGCAGCTTGGGGACTAGCAGCTCCTACGAGCAGTACTTC. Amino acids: CASSLGTSSSYEQYF.

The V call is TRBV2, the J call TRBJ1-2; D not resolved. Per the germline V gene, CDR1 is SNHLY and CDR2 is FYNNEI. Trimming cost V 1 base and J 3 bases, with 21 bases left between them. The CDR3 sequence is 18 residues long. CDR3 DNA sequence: TGTGCCAGCAGTGAAGGATTCAGCAAACCCGGGATTGACTATGGCTACACCTTC. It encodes CASSEGFSKPGIDYGYTF.

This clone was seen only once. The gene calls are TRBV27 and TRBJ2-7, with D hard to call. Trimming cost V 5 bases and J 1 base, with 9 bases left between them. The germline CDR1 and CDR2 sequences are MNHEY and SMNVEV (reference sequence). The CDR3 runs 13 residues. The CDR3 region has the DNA TGTGCCAGCAGTAGGCCGGGTTCCTACGAGCAGTACTTC. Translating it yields CASSRPGSYEQYF.

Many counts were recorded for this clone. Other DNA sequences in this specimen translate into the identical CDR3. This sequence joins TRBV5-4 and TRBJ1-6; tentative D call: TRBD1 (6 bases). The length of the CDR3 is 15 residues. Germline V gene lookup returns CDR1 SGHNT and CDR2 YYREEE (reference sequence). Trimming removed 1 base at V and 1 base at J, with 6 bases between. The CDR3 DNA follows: TGTGCCAGCAGCTTGAGGGGGTCCTATAATTCACCCCTCCACTTT. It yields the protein CASSLRGSYNSPLHF.

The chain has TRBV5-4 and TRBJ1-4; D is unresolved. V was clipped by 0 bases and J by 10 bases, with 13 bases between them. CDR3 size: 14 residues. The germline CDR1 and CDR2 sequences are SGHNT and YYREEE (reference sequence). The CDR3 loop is CASSLGFSEGKLFF. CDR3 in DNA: TGTGCCAGCAGCTTGGGGTTCTCAGAAGGAAAACTGTTTTTT.

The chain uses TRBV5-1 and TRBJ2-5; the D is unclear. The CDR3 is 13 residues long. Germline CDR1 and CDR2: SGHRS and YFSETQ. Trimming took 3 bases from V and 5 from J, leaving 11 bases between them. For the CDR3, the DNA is TGCGCCAGCAGCTCGACGGTGGTGGAGACCCAGTACTTC. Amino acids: CASSSTVVETQYF.

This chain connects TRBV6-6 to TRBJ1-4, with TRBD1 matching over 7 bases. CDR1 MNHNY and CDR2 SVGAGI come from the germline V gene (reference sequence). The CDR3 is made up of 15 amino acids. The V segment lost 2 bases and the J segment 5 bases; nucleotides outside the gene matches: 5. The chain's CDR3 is CASSYRQGGNEKLFF. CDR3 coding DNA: TGTGCCAGCAGTTACCGGCAGGGGGGGAATGAAAAACTGTTTTTT.